This T cell receptor beta chain emerged from a study of blood T cell repertoires in COVID-19. Study details: T cells, B-cell-depleted T cells, or PBMCs provided the cDNA or gDNA that served as material.

This table comes from immunoSEQ multiplex PCR, and its TCRdb copy is limited to in-frame clones, with some not included. Of approximately 190,000 clones detected, around 81% appear once; the ten largest clones hold roughly 6.9%. Trimming removed 4 bases at V and 10 bases at J, with 8 bases between. CDR3 length: 11 residues. Germline V gene lookup returns CDR1 LGHDT and CDR2 YNNKEL (reference sequence). Individuals drawn from 24 US areas were roughly 18 to 95 years old. Participant reports of clinical history set cohort assignment. Cohort 3 recovered donors had two negative PCRs, clearance, or symptom resolution.

The rearrangement joins TRBV3-1 (or the pseudogene TRBV3-2) to TRBJ2-1, with a weak D call TRBD2 (6 bases). What was sequenced was PBMCs or T cells enriched from blood (not recorded which). The sequence was obtained from a man aged 35-49 years who had recovered from COVID-19. This chain's CDR3 is CASSPGVEQFF. CDR3 bases: TGTGCCAGCAGCCCGGGGGTGGAGCAGTTCTTC.